Given below is one TCR beta chain in context. This clonotype was detected a few times. It lacks a known antigen. Nothing much larger sits one base from this clone, and base qualities are not available. In the paper's terms, the treatment or condition label means: live attenuated yellow fever vaccine strain. PBMCs were isolated from peripheral blood using a standard Ficoll-Paque protocol. CD4 and CD8 T-cell fractions were isolated with Dynabeads CD4 and CD8 positive selection kits. TriZol was used to extract RNA from bulk PBMCs, from CD4 and CD8 fractions, and from dextramer-positive and dextramer-negative fractions. TCR cDNA was made using 5'RACE template switching, a step that added a universal primer site and unique molecular identifiers. Priming for cDNA synthesis came from both the TCR alpha and TCR beta constant segments. Two PCR steps were used to amplify libraries, with sample barcodes and sequencing adapters being added in the second step. Sequencing of the libraries was done on either Illumina HiSeq 2500 (2x100 bp) or NovaSeq (2x150 bp). Per the authors' processing: MIGEC handled demultiplexing of reads and collapsing into UMI consensus sequences, while MiXCR performed V(D)J alignment. Vaccine-responding clonotypes were identified with edgeR using replicate PBMC samples, with FDR below 0.01 and a log2 fold change above 5 up to day 15 being required. Each bulk clonotype received a CD4 or CD8 identity based on whether the sequenced CD4 or CD8 repertoire contained that clonotype at higher abundance. The public reads were quality trimmed at Q25 with fastp and then assembled into clones with MiXCR by TCRdb, keeping productive beta chains. All rows with the same CDR3 protein become a single entry with the most common DNA and genes. These V and J calls rely on TCRdb rather than the paper's analysis. For this sample there are under 250,000 distinct CDR3 sequences; less than 8.5% appear just once. The top ten constitute 0.85% of the sample.

The record originates from a study of T cells after yellow fever vaccination (dated by TCRdb to between 2019 and 2020). Broadly, across the study: The SMART-Seq v4 Ultra Low Input RNA kit was used to prepare libraries from fractions with low cell numbers. Blood was collected at multiple timepoints before and after primary and secondary immunization, and bulk PBMC replicates and cell subsets were isolated. To follow T-cell clones before and after primary and booster YFV17D yellow fever vaccination, bulk TCR alpha and beta repertoires were sequenced over time. The cohort comprised two healthy male donors, one aged 18 to 29 and one aged 30 to 39 years. Paper-wide results and their limitations: Because the study included only a couple of donors, the extent to which the findings can be generalized is limited. Most clones expanded after primary vaccination were re-detected after the booster (about 96% of CD4 and approximately 85% of CD8), suggesting broad memory maintenance. Because abundant contaminating clonotypes from the bulk population could be contained in FACS-sorted repertoires, computational filtering was required. The secondary T-cell response was weaker than the primary response but faster, peaking on day 5 instead of day 15. A small share of clonotypes occurred in both CD4 and CD8 compartments, likely arising from convergent recombination.

The cysteine opens and the phenylalanine closes a CDR3 of 13 amino acids. Of the read, only the CDR3 DNA is kept; its 39 bases are in frame from base 1. Looking up the germline V gene yields CDR1 SGHTA and CDR2 FQGNSA. The V and J ends are trimmed by 5 bases and 0 bases, leaving 8 bases between them. This sequence was found in a man aged 25-45 years who received the YFV17D yellow fever vaccine. This chain is built from TRBV7-2 and TRBJ2-7; the best D guess is TRBD2, with 5 bases matching. The specimen was CD4+ T cells sorted from PBMCs, collected 15 days after the yellow fever booster vaccination. The CDR3 reads as follows: CASSRSASYEQYF. The DNA reads TGTGCCAGCAGCCGTAGCGCCTCCTACGAGCAGTACTTC.